Listed below are T cell receptor beta chains from one sample, sequenced in a study of human T cells and chemical hapten exposure. TCRdb reprocessed the RACE reads with MiXCR, giving one entry per CDR3 protein. The data show some 200,000 distinct CDR3 sequences, approximately 31% seen once. The sample here was whole blood, taken in connection with sensitization to the hapten diphenylcyclopropenone (DPC). These receptors were obtained from a woman between 25 and 40 years old with alopecia areata. Some clones in this sample may be carry-over from other donors' samples. The CDR3 runs from the conserved cysteine through the conserved F or W. D genes are given only for firm matches. Size is omitted from some rows. Given values are once, few, many or a class for expanded clones.

V gene: TRBV29-1
D gene: .
J gene: TRBJ1-2
clone size: many
CDR3 protein: CSVEGGGGGYTF
CDR3 DNA: TGCAGCGTCGAGGGGGGTGGCGGCGGCTACACCTTC

V gene: TRBV28
D gene: .
J gene: TRBJ1-2
clone size: .
CDR3 protein: CASSLVGTSNYGYTF
CDR3 DNA: TGTGCCAGCAGTTTGGTTGGCACCTCTAACTATGGCTACACCTTC

V gene: TRBV4-1
D gene: .
J gene: TRBJ1-1
clone size: .
CDR3 protein: CASSQVAGNTEAFF
CDR3 DNA: TGCGCCAGCAGCCAAGTCGCGGGCAACACTGAAGCTTTCTTT

V gene: TRBV20-1
D gene: TRBD1
J gene: TRBJ1-6
clone size: .
CDR3 protein: CSARDLTGTPLHF
CDR3 DNA: TGCAGTGCTAGAGATCTGACAGGGACACCCCTCCACTTT

V gene: TRBV9
D gene: TRBD2
J gene: TRBJ2-3
clone size: .
CDR3 protein: CASSPGGATSTDTQYF
CDR3 DNA: TGTGCCAGCAGCCCGGGAGGGGCCACTAGCACAGATACGCAGTATTTT

V gene: TRBV2
D gene: .
J gene: TRBJ2-7
clone size: .
CDR3 protein: CASRKESTYEQYF
CDR3 DNA: TGTGCCAGCAGGAAGGAGAGTACCTACGAGCAGTACTTC

V gene: TRBV18
D gene: TRBD1
J gene: TRBJ1-4
clone size: .
CDR3 protein: CASSINPGQNVGKLFF
CDR3 DNA: TGTGCCAGCTCCATCAACCCGGGACAGAACGTCGGGAAACTGTTTTTT

V gene: TRBV9
D gene: .
J gene: TRBJ2-1
clone size: .
CDR3 protein: CASSVGHLTGNEQFF
CDR3 DNA: TGTGCCAGCAGCGTAGGACACCTCACGGGGAATGAGCAGTTCTTC

V gene: TRBV7-2
D gene: .
J gene: TRBJ2-1
clone size: .
CDR3 protein: CASSREGVGEQFF
CDR3 DNA: TGTGCCAGCAGCCGAGAAGGAGTGGGTGAGCAGTTCTTC

V gene: TRBV28
D gene: TRBD2
J gene: TRBJ2-1
clone size: few
CDR3 protein: CASSYSGVYNEQFF
CDR3 DNA: TGTGCCAGCAGTTATAGCGGGGTGTACAATGAGCAGTTCTTC

V gene: TRBV20-1
D gene: .
J gene: TRBJ2-7
clone size: .
CDR3 protein: CSARATRVVYEQYF
CDR3 DNA: TGCAGTGCTAGGGCGACTAGGGTAGTCTACGAGCAGTACTTC

V gene: TRBV2
D gene: .
J gene: TRBJ2-7
clone size: few
CDR3 protein: CATSTSYEQYF
CDR3 DNA: TGTGCCACCTCGACCTCCTACGAGCAGTACTTC

V gene: TRBV3-1
D gene: TRBD2
J gene: TRBJ2-7
clone size: .
CDR3 protein: CASSPLAGGEQYF
CDR3 DNA: TGTGCCAGCAGCCCGCTAGCGGGAGGCGAGCAGTACTTC

V gene: TRBV28
D gene: .
J gene: TRBJ1-2
clone size: .
CDR3 protein: CASSFLTGPYGYTF
CDR3 DNA: TGTGCCAGCAGTTTCCTGACAGGACCCTATGGCTACACCTTC

V gene: TRBV7-2
D gene: .
J gene: TRBJ2-5
clone size: .
CDR3 protein: CASSSRTVGGTQYF
CDR3 DNA: TGTGCCAGCAGCTCAAGGACAGTCGGGGGGACCCAGTACTTC

V gene: TRBV4-1
D gene: TRBD2
J gene: TRBJ2-5
clone size: .
CDR3 protein: CASSQEGPAVAGLGTQYF
CDR3 DNA: TGCGCCAGCAGCCAAGAAGGCCCGGCGGTAGCGGGATTGGGGACCCAGTACTTC

V gene: TRBV29-1
D gene: TRBD2
J gene: TRBJ2-1
clone size: once
CDR3 protein: CSVDTSGSGYEQFF
CDR3 DNA: TGCAGCGTAGATACTAGCGGGAGTGGGTATGAGCAGTTCTTC